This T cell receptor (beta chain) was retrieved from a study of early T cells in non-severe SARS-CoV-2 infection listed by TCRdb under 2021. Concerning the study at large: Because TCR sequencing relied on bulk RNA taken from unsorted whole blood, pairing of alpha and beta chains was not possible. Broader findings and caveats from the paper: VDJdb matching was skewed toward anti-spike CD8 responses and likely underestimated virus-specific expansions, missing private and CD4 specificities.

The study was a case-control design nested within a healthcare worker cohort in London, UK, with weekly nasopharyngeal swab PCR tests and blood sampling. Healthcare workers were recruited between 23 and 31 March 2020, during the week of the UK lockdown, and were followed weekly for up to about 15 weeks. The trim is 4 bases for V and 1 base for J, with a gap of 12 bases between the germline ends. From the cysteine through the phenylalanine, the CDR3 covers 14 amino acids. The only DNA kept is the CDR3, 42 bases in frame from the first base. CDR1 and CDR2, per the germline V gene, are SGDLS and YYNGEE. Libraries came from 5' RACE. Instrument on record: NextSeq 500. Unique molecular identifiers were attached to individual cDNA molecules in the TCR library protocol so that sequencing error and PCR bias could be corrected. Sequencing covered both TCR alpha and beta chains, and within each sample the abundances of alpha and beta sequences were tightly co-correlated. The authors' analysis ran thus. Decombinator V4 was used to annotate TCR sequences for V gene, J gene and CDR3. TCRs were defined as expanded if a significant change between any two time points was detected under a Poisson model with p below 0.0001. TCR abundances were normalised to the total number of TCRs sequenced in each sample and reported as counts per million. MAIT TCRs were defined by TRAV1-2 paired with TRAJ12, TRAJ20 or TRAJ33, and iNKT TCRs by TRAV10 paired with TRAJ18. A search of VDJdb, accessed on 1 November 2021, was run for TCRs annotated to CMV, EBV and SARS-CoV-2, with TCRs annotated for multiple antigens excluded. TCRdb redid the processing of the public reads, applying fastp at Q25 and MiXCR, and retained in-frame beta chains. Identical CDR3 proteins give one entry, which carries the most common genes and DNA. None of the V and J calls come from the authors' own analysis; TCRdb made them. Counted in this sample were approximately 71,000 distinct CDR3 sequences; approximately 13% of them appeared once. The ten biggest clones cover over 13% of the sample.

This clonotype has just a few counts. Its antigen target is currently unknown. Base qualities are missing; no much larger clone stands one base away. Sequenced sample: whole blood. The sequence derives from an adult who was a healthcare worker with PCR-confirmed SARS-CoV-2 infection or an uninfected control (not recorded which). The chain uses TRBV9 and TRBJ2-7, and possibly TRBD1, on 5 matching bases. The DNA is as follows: TGTGCCAGCAGCTCCTCCCAGGGTTCCTACGAGCAGTACTTC. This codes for CASSSSQGSYEQYF. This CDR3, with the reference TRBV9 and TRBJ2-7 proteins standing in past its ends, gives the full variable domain DSGVTQTPKHLITATGQRVTLRCSPRSGDLSVYWYQQSLDQGLQFLIQYYNGEERAKGNILERFSAQQFPDLHSELNLSSLELGDSALYFCASSSSQGSYEQYFGPGTRLTVT.